This TCR beta chain was captured in a study of blood T cell repertoires in COVID-19. As for the study in general: Collection of acute and convalescent COVID-19 samples took place in the United States, Italy and Spain. The analysed material was cDNA or gDNA that came from T cells, B-cell-depleted T cells, or PBMCs.

How the authors handled the data: Amplification from reference gene primers served as the basis for estimated nucleated cell counts. Assay: immunoSEQ multiplex PCR; the TCRdb copy retains only in-frame clones and omits some. V, J and clone size were drawn from that table, and D and trimming were deduced from the DNA. The sample carries some 200,000 clones, around 87% recorded once. V was trimmed by 6 bases and J by 4 bases, leaving 13 bases between them. Germline loops: CDR1 MDHEN, CDR2 SYDVKM. CDR3 size: 14 residues. This receptor was identified in a man in his forties or fifties with active or convalescent COVID-19. The chain employs TRBV28 and TRBJ1-5; D is unclear. Sequenced sample: peripheral blood. CDR3 in amino acids: CASRRQASNQPQHF. The CDR3, as DNA: TGTGCCAGCAGACGGCAGGCATCTAATCAGCCCCAGCATTTT.